This T cell receptor (beta chain) was sequenced for a study of T cells expressing NK-cell markers. As concerns this clonotype: Its cognate antigen is unknown.

TCRdb re-called the 5' RACE reads, yielding one record per CDR3 amino acid sequence without DNA. Its clone listing holds about 460,000 distinct CDR3 sequences. There are 15 residues in the CDR3. Study-wide points: The contribution of dominant NKG2C+ clonotypes to CD8+ T cells in five to seven donors was roughly 1.0-7.5%. The CD3+CD56-NKG2C+ fraction of several donors was also led by these clonotypes.

The sequencing sample was made of blood T cells: a sorted CD56 or NKG2C T cell subset, CD4+ or CD8+ T cells, or bulk PBMC T cells (not recorded which). The TCR sequence derives from a woman aged 50 to 65 in good health. The V and J genes are TRBV12-3 or TRBV12-4 and TRBJ1-3; with no DNA, the TCRdb D assignment of TRBD1 cannot be verified. CDR3 protein: CASSLGQSYGYTIYF.